This T cell receptor beta chain emerged from a study of monozygotic twins with inflammatory bowel disease. Germline CDR1 SGHRS, CDR2 YFSETQ. CDR3 size: 14 residues. Each UMI harboured a 6-nucleotide sample barcode and was appended via template switching. TCRdb re-called the 5' RACE reads and gives one entry per CDR3 protein, without DNA. Seen in this sample are about 160,000 distinct CDR3 sequences; the ten most common clones hold roughly 2.6%. This chain joins TRBV5-1 and TRBJ1-4. The source material was blood. The TCR was taken from a human donor with ulcerative colitis or Crohn's disease, or a healthy co-twin of an affected twin (not recorded which). The CDR3 is CASSWGVTNEKLFF.